The sequence of this TCR beta chain was determined in a study of glioma-infiltrating T cells. Deletions cut 5 bases from V and 16 bases from J, with 24 bases between. Germline V CDR1 and CDR2: MNHEY, SVGEGT. This CDR3 spans 15 amino acids. Using RNA template, CDR3s of TCR alpha and beta were amplified with iRepertoire arm-PCR. Each CDR3 protein is one row after TCRdb ran MiXCR on the multiplex PCR reads. Among fewer than 200,000 distinct CDR3 sequences listed, 30% to 40% were seen once. This rearrangement joins TRBV6-2 or TRBV6-3 to TRBJ1-6; D is unresolved. This clonotype originated in a human donor with low-grade glioma or glioblastoma, undergoing nonglioma brain surgery, or in good health (not recorded which). The material sequenced was glioma tissue, nonneoplastic brain tissue, or PBMCs (not recorded which). The CDR3 is CASSRAQWRNSLLHF. Here the CDR3 DNA reads TGTGCCAGCAGTCGAGCTCAATGGAGGAATTCACTTCTCCACTTT.